Below are 17 T cell receptor beta chains sequenced from a single sample in a study of blood T cell repertoires in COVID-19. Assay used: immunoSEQ multiplex PCR; TCRdb lists only in-frame clones, some missing. The sample holds hundreds of thousands of clones, over 75% seen once. The sample consisted of PBMCs or T cells enriched from blood (not recorded which). The receptors here all came from a woman between 35 and 50 years old with acute COVID-19.

The rearrangement joins TRBV7-9 to TRBJ2-5; tentatively, D is TRBD2 (5 bases). This CDR3 is built from 14 residues. The germline V and J ends were trimmed by 5 bases and 0 bases, with 10 bases remaining between them. Germline V gene lookup returns CDR1 SEHNR and CDR2 FQNEAQ (reference sequence). The CDR3 DNA reads TGTGCCAGCAGCAATGGACTTAACCAAGAGACCCAGTACTTC. This translates into CASSNGLNQETQYF. The entire variable domain, with the rest obtained from reference TRBV7-9 and TRBJ2-5, is as follows: DTGVSQNPRHKITKRGQNVTFRCDPISEHNRLYWYRQTLGQGPEFLTYFQNEAQLEKSRLLSDRFSAERPKGSFSTLEIQRTEQGDSAMYLCASSNGLNQETQYFGPGTRLLVL.

The V and J genes are TRBV24-1 and TRBJ2-7; 8 bases fit TRBD1. Germline V gene data show CDR1 as KGHDR and CDR2 as SFDVKD. This CDR3 has 13 amino acids. V shed 9 bases, J shed 3 bases, and the junction held 6 bases outside the gene matches. The DNA of the CDR3 is TGTGCCACCCGAGACAGGGGCGTCTACGAGCAGTACTTC. Translating gives CATRDRGVYEQYF.

The chain carries TRBV3-1 (or the pseudogene TRBV3-2) and TRBJ1-6; D not certain. The CDR3 is made up of 14 amino acids. Germline V lookup: CDR1 LGHDT, CDR2 YNNKEL (reference sequence). The V and J ends lost 5 bases and 5 bases respectively, with 10 bases between them. CDR3 protein: CASSSGPDNSPLHF. As DNA, the CDR3 is TGTGCCAGCAGCTCCGGTCCCGATAATTCACCCCTCCACTTT.

The CDR3 DNA sequence: TGTGCCAGCAGTTACTCGGGGGAACAGGGATCCGAGCAGTACTTC. Protein: CASSYSGEQGSEQYF. The chain carries TRBV6-5 and TRBJ2-7; D may be TRBD1 (6 bases). Deletions cut 0 bases from V and 6 bases from J, with 15 bases between. Germline CDR1 and CDR2: MNHEY and SVGAGI. The CDR3 spans 15 residues.

The rearrangement joins TRBV20-1 to TRBJ2-7; D remains unclear. Trimming removed 3 bases at V and 0 bases at J, with 6 bases between. The CDR3 totals 12 residues. Germline CDR1 reads DFQATT; CDR2 reads SNEGSKA (reference sequence). CDR3 nucleotides: TGCAGTGCTAGTCCAGACTCCTACGAGCAGTACTTC. This sequence encodes CSASPDSYEQYF.

The genes are TRBV6-1 and TRBJ1-2, with D unclear. Looked up from germline, CDR1 is MNHNS and CDR2 is SASEGT. This CDR3 has 13 amino acids. V lost 1 base and J lost 5, with 8 bases in between. The DNA for the CDR3 is TGTGCCAGCAGTGAAGACGCAGATTATGGCTACACCTTC. Encoded protein: CASSEDADYGYTF.

This clone was found once. This chain connects TRBV5-1 to TRBJ1-2; 10 bases agree with TRBD1. The CDR3 totals 15 residues. V was clipped by 4 bases and J by 8 bases; unmatched bases: 11. CDR1 is SGHRS, CDR2 YFSETQ, per germline. The CDR3 nucleotides read TGCGCCAGCAGCGGTCTAACCGGGACAGGGGACGGCTACACCTTC. Protein product: CASSGLTGTGDGYTF.

The CDR3 nucleotides read TGTGCCAGCAGCAAAGATGGGACAGTTGACGGGGAGCTGTTTTTT. This codes for CASSKDGTVDGELFF. This chain joins TRBV21-1 and TRBJ2-2; the table's D call TRBD1 went unverified against the DNA. TRBV21-1 is a recognized pseudogene. The CDR3 has 15 residues.

As concerns this clone: The same CDR3 arises from other DNA sequences in this sample as well. J is TRBJ2-1 and V is TRBV27, with 7 nucleotides matching TRBD2. Losses at the gene ends were 5 bases for V and 0 bases for J; bases not matched to a gene: 4. The CDR3 is 15 residues long. Germline CDR1 is MNHEY and CDR2 is SMNVEV (reference sequence). The CDR3 DNA reads as TGTGCCAGCAGTCTGGGGGGGAGCTCCTACAATGAGCAGTTCTTC. It encodes CASSLGGSSYNEQFF.

This chain connects TRBV5-6 to TRBJ1-1, with D perhaps TRBD1 (5 bases). Trimming took off 5 bases at V and 3 bases at J, with 14 bases between the two ends. Germline CDR1 is SGHDT and CDR2 is YYEEEE. The CDR3 spans 14 residues. The chain's CDR3 is CASSLRGPYTEAFF. The CDR3 bases are TGTGCCAGCAGTTTAAGGGGCCCCTACACTGAAGCTTTCTTT.

The rearrangement joins TRBV10-2 to TRBJ1-5; 9 bases align to TRBD1. Per germline, CDR1 WSHSY and CDR2 SAAADI. The CDR3 loop spans 14 amino acids. After removal of 8 bases from V and 7 bases from J, the junction contained 9 bases not matched to a gene. CDR3 sequence reads: CASATGGAGQPQHF. In nucleotides, the CDR3 is TGCGCCAGCGCCACAGGGGGCGCCGGCCAGCCCCAGCATTTT.

The genes are TRBV6-5 and TRBJ1-5; TRBD1 matches at 7 bases. The length of the CDR3 is 14 residues. J gave up 7 bases and V 8 bases, and 11 bases lay outside the gene matches. The germline gives CDR1 MNHEY, CDR2 SVGAGI. The CDR3, as DNA: TGTGCCAGCGGGCCAAGGGGGCGCGTGCAGCCCCAGCATTTT. This encodes CASGPRGRVQPQHF.

This clone was counted only a few times. V is TRBV6-5 and J is TRBJ2-7; D is unclear. CDR1 and CDR2 (germline): MNHEY, SVGAGI. The germline V and J ends were trimmed by 6 bases and 9 bases, with 21 bases remaining between them. CDR3 length equals 14 residues. CDR3 amino acids: CASRDDIPPVGQYF. The DNA for the CDR3 is TGTGCCAGCAGGGATGACATTCCCCCGGTGGGGCAGTACTTC.

CDR3 in DNA: TGTGCCAGCAGCTTAGATTTAATGTTGCGGGGAATAGGGGAGACCCAGTACTTC. Its translation is CASSLDLMLRGIGETQYF. The chain employs TRBV11-2 and TRBJ2-5; weak D call: TRBD2 (6 bases). The length of the CDR3 is 18 residues. Germline CDR1 and CDR2: SGHAT and FQNNGV. Trimming removed 0 bases from V and 5 bases from J, with 22 bases in between.

The rearrangement joins TRBV9 to TRBJ2-7; D not resolved. Deletions cut 0 bases from V and 4 bases from J, with 11 bases between. The CDR3 consists of 14 residues. Germline CDR1 and CDR2: SGDLS and YYNGEE. The CDR3 DNA reads TGTGCCAGCAGCGTAGACAGCTCGTCGTACGAGCAGTACTTC. Amino acid sequence: CASSVDSSSYEQYF.

The chain employs TRBV7-9 and TRBJ2-7, with 8 bases fitting TRBD1. The V gene end was trimmed by 5 bases and the J gene end by 3 bases; junction bases not matched to a gene: 9. The CDR3 extends over 15 amino acids. From germline, CDR1 is SEHNR and CDR2 FQNEAQ (reference sequence). The CDR3 DNA follows: TGTGCCAGCAGCCCCAATCAGGGGGCGATCTACGAGCAGTACTTC. As protein: CASSPNQGAIYEQYF.

The chain links TRBV20-1 to TRBJ2-1; 11 bases agree with TRBD2. Germline V gene lookup returns CDR1 DFQATT and CDR2 SNEGSKA (reference sequence). V dropped 3 bases and J dropped 9; count of bases not matched to a gene: 10. This CDR3 spans 15 amino acids. The CDR3 here is CSASRTSGRGGEQFF. The DNA of the CDR3 is TGCAGTGCTAGTCGGACTAGCGGGCGGGGGGGTGAGCAGTTCTTC.